The clone carrying this T cell receptor (beta chain) was detected a few times. This sample was taken from a study of shared clonotypes between healthy human individuals. Assay: immunoSEQ multiplex PCR; the TCRdb copy retains only in-frame clones and omits some. This table holds about 710,000 clones, approximately 73% found once. The V gene's germline CDR1 is SEHNR and CDR2 FQNEAQ (reference sequence). The junction had 12 bases not matched to a gene; V was cut back by 5 bases and J by 4 bases. The CDR3 is made up of 16 amino acids. The clonotype comes from a woman aged 25 to 39 in good health. What was sequenced was memory CD4+ T cells sorted from blood. Subset meaning: CD45RA-negative fraction. The V and J genes are TRBV7-9 and TRBJ2-3; 7 positions match TRBD2. CDR3 nucleotides: TGTGCCAGCAGCCACCTGGCAGTGGGAGGGGCAGATACGCAGTATTTT. It codes for CASSHLAVGGADTQYF. Filled out from reference TRBV7-9 and TRBJ2-3, the complete variable domain reads DTGVSQNPRHKITKRGQNVTFRCDPISEHNRLYWYRQTLGQGPEFLTYFQNEAQLEKSRLLSDRFSAERPKGSFSTLEIQRTEQGDSAMYLCASSHLAVGGADTQYFGPGTRLTVL.